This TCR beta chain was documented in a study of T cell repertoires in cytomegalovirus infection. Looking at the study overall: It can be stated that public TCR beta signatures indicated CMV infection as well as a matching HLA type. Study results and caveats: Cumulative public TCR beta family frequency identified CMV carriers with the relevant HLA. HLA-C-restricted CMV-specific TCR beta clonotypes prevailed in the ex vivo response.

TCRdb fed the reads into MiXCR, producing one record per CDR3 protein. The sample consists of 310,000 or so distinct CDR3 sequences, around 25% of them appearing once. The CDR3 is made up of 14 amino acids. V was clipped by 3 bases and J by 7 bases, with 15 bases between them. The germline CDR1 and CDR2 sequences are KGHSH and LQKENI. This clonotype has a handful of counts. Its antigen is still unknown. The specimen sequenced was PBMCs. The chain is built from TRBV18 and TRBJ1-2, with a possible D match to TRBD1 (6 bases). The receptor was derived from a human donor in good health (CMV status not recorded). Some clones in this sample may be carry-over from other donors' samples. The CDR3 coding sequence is TGTGCCAGCTCACCGGGCTGGGGGCCATCTGGCTACACCTTC. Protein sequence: CASSPGWGPSGYTF.